This T cell receptor (beta chain) comes out of a study of blood T cell repertoires in COVID-19. Looking at the study overall: COVID-19 samples from acute and convalescent phases originated in the United States, Italy and Spain. The cDNA or gDNA used as material had been derived from T cells, B-cell-depleted T cells, or PBMCs.

Per the germline V gene, CDR1 is LNHDA and CDR2 is SQIVND (reference sequence). Trimming removed 5 bases at V and 4 bases at J, with 14 bases between. CDR3 size: 14 residues. Under the authors' procedure: Amplification of reference gene primers was used by the study to estimate nucleated cell counts. Here immunoSEQ multiplex PCR was the method, and the copy in TCRdb shows in-frame clones only, minus some. From that table come the V and J calls and clone size; the DNA was used to work out D and trimming. The table shows 200,000 to 250,000 clones, with approximately 90% occurring only once. Sequenced material: PBMCs or T cells enriched from blood (not recorded which). This chain uses TRBV19 with TRBJ1-1; TRBD1 might be the D (6 bases). This receptor was identified in a woman between 35 and 50 years old with acute COVID-19. CDR3 nucleotide sequence: TGTGCCAGTAGTTGGCGGGAGGGGGGCACTGAAGCTTTCTTT. It is translated as CASSWREGGTEAFF. The full variable domain, completed using reference TRBV19 and TRBJ1-1, is DGGITQSPKYLFRKEGQNVTLSCEQNLNHDAMYWYRQDPGQGLRLIYYSQIVNDFQKGDIAEGYSVSREKKESFPLTVTSAQKNPTAFYLCASSWREGGTEAFFGQGTRLTVV.